What follows are 26 T cell receptor beta chains derived from one specimen sequenced in a study of T-cell reconstitution after alpha-beta-depleted transplantation in children. Unique molecular identifiers were used to barcode this TCRbeta library. TCRdb reprocessed the PCR reads with MiXCR, giving one entry per CDR3 protein. The sample lists some 400,000 distinct CDR3 sequences; just over 20% were seen once. The input for sequencing was PBMCs from the stem cell graft donor, taken from the stem cell graft. These receptors all come from a human donor who donated a stem cell graft to a child with acute myeloid leukemia.

The chain employs TRBV11-2 and TRBJ2-1; 8 positions agree with TRBD2. The CDR3 is 15 amino acids. The trim removed 5 bases at V and 6 bases at J, leaving 9 bases unmatched. The germline V gene encodes CDR1 SGHAT and CDR2 FQNNGV. As DNA, the CDR3 is TGTGCCAGCAGCCCTGATAATCGGGGGGGCAATGAGCAGTTCTTC. Translating gives CASSPDNRGGNEQFF.

Only a few counts were recorded for this clonotype. V usage is TRBV20-1 and J usage is TRBJ2-3; D perhaps matches TRBD2 (5 bases). Trimming shortened V by 4 bases and J by 1 base, and 12 bases separated the two germline ends. There are 14 residues in the CDR3. Germline CDR1 and CDR2: DFQATT and SNEGSKA (reference sequence). The CDR3 sequence is CSANERRGTDTQYF. In nucleotides, the CDR3 is TGCAGTGCTAATGAGCGGAGAGGCACAGATACGCAGTATTTT.

This chain connects TRBV28 to TRBJ2-5, with TRBD2 matching 11 bases. The junction had 11 bases not matched to a gene; V was cut back by 3 bases and J by 5 bases. The CDR3 runs to 17 residues. The germline CDR1 and CDR2 sequences are MDHEN and SYDVKM. The CDR3 loop reads CASSFGVSGRAQETQYF. CDR3 coding DNA: TGTGCCAGCAGTTTCGGGGTTAGCGGGAGGGCCCAGGAGACCCAGTACTTC.

This clonotype was observed a handful of times. V is TRBV27 and J is TRBJ2-2, with D possibly TRBD2 on 6 matching bases. The CDR3 is made up of 16 amino acids. Between the trimmed V and J ends, which lost 6 bases and 7 bases, there was a span of 21 bases. Per germline, CDR1 MNHEY and CDR2 SMNVEV (reference sequence). The CDR3 DNA follows: TGTGCCAGCAGCACCCTCTCTGCTAGCGAGATCGGGGAGCTGTTTTTT. Protein sequence: CASSTLSASEIGELFF.

This clonotype has only a few counts. V and J are TRBV15 and TRBJ2-7, with 9 bases lining up with TRBD2. This CDR3 region has 16 residues. The ends lost 0 bases at V and 4 bases at J; junction bases unmatched: 7. Looked up from germline, CDR1 is LNHNV and CDR2 is YYDKDF (reference sequence). The CDR3 is CATSREVLAGFYEQYF. In nucleotides, the CDR3 is TGTGCCACCAGCAGAGAGGTCCTAGCGGGATTTTACGAGCAGTACTTC.

The gene calls are TRBV4-1 and TRBJ2-7; the match to TRBD1 covers 7 bases. CDR1 and CDR2 from the germline V gene are MGHRA and YSYEKL. This CDR3 has 17 residues. The V segment lost 1 base and the J segment 3 bases; nucleotides outside the gene matches: 12. The CDR3 reads CASSQGSHRGLGYEQYF. CDR3 DNA: TGCGCCAGCAGCCAAGGATCGCACAGGGGTCTGGGCTACGAGCAGTACTTC.

This clonotype occurred a few times. The chain uses TRBV19 and TRBJ1-5; D is perhaps TRBD1 (5 bases). The V end was cut by 5 bases, the J end by 7 bases, with 18 bases between. This CDR3 is 15 amino acids long. Germline V lookup: CDR1 LNHDA, CDR2 SQIVND (reference sequence). CDR3 residues: CASSRGSLEGQPQHF. CDR3 DNA sequence: TGTGCCAGTAGTCGGGGCAGTCTTGAGGGACAGCCCCAGCATTTT.

The chain couples TRBV9 to TRBJ1-1; TRBD1 matches 10 bases. CDR3 length equals 17 residues. Per germline, CDR1 SGDLS and CDR2 YYNGEE. J lost 3 bases, V lost 0 bases, and 8 bases had no gene match. This chain's CDR3 is CASSVDPGQGGHTEAFF. DNA for the CDR3: TGTGCCAGCAGCGTAGATCCCGGACAGGGGGGACACACTGAAGCTTTCTTT.

The V gene is TRBV20-1, the J gene TRBJ1-1; 8 bases are shared with TRBD1. With 0 bases clipped from V and 5 bases from J, the junction kept 11 bases outside the gene matches. Germline loops: CDR1 DFQATT, CDR2 SNEGSKA (reference sequence). There are 16 residues in the CDR3. The CDR3 coding sequence is TGCAGTGCTAGAGATGGCCCAGGGGGCTTCGGGACTGAAGCTTTCTTT. Its protein product is CSARDGPGGFGTEAFF.

This chain connects TRBV7-2 to TRBJ1-1; D is unclear. Trimming stripped 5 bases from V and 10 bases from J, with 8 bases between. The germline gives CDR1 SGHTA, CDR2 FQGNSA. The CDR3 is 10 amino acids. The CDR3 coding sequence is TGTGCCAGCAGCCCGCAGGCAGCTTTCTTT. Amino acids: CASSPQAAFF.

V and J are TRBV6-5 and TRBJ2-7; 7 bases map to TRBD1. The length of the CDR3 is 15 residues. Germline CDR1 reads MNHEY; CDR2 reads SVGAGI. V was clipped by 2 bases and J by 1 base; unmatched bases: 5. CDR3 bases: TGTGCCAGCAGTTACCGGGACAGCCTTTCCTACGAGCAGTACTTC. Translating it yields CASSYRDSLSYEQYF.

The chain couples TRBV9 to TRBJ2-3; unclear D gene. This CDR3 contains 17 residues. V shed 2 bases and J shed 1 base, with 17 bases lying between them. Germline V gives CDR1 SGDLS, CDR2 YYNGEE. The CDR3 nucleotides read TGTGCCAGCAGCGTTGTGGACGGTCCACGGGGCACAGATACGCAGTATTTT. The encoded protein is CASSVVDGPRGTDTQYF.

V gene TRBV9 combines with J gene TRBJ1-2; D not resolved. The CDR3 spans 19 residues. Deletions cut 4 bases from V and 4 bases from J, with 29 bases between. Germline values: CDR1 SGDLS, CDR2 YYNGEE. The CDR3 bases are TGTGCCAGCAGCCACGGATCCCCTGAGTCAACGGGTCGGGTCTATGGCTACACCTTC. Translating it yields CASSHGSPESTGRVYGYTF.

This clonotype has a handful of counts. The V gene is TRBV7-2, the J gene TRBJ2-2; the D is unclear. The CDR3 extends over 13 amino acids. Trimming pared 5 bases from V and 4 bases from J, leaving 8 bases between. Germline CDR1 and CDR2: SGHTA and FQGNSA. DNA of the CDR3: TGTGCCAGCAGCCCATATTCCACCGGGGAGCTGTTTTTT. Its protein product is CASSPYSTGELFF.

This clonotype was counted only a few times. V usage is TRBV15 and J usage is TRBJ1-5; a possible D gene is TRBD1 (5 bases). The CDR3 spans 17 residues. Trimming removed 1 base at V and 3 bases at J, with 16 bases between. Germline CDR1 and CDR2: LNHNV and YYDKDF (reference sequence). The DNA of the CDR3 is TGTGCCACCAGCAGAGTTGACCAGGGAGGGGACAATCAGCCCCAGCATTTT. This translates into CATSRVDQGGDNQPQHF.

The chain has TRBV11-2 and TRBJ2-7, with 10 bases that match TRBD2. J gave up 4 bases and V 3 bases, and 12 bases lay outside the gene matches. There are 17 residues in the CDR3. Germline lookup yields CDR1 SGHAT and CDR2 FQNNGV. CDR3 region: CASSFYLKREGGYEQYF. In DNA form, the CDR3 reads TGTGCCAGCAGCTTCTACCTCAAGCGGGAGGGGGGTTACGAGCAGTACTTC.

This clonotype has only a few counts. The chain employs TRBV20-1 and TRBJ2-1; D is unresolved. The CDR3 extends over 13 amino acids. Germline assignment: CDR1 DFQATT and CDR2 SNEGSKA (reference sequence). The V and J ends lost 0 bases and 5 bases respectively, with 8 bases between them. Here the CDR3 reads CSARDAPNNEQFF. CDR3 nucleotides: TGCAGTGCTAGAGATGCCCCCAACAATGAGCAGTTCTTC.

The sample holds one count of this clonotype. The V and J genes are TRBV19 and TRBJ1-4; D is uncertain. V dropped 5 bases and J dropped 8 bases, with 12 bases sitting between them. Germline V CDR1 and CDR2: LNHDA, SQIVND (reference sequence). The CDR3 runs to 13 residues. The chain's CDR3 is CASSPRTEEKLFF. In DNA, the CDR3 is TGTGCCAGTAGTCCCCGGACGGAAGAAAAACTGTTTTTT.

This clonotype was seen at least ten times. J is TRBJ1-5 and V is TRBV25-1, with D maybe TRBD1 (5 bases). The V end was cut by 1 base, the J end by 5 bases, with 12 bases between. The CDR3 covers 15 residues. The V gene's germline CDR1 is MGHDK and CDR2 SYGVNS. CDR3: CASSESSREDQPQHF. The CDR3 DNA sequence: TGTGCCAGCAGTGAATCGTCCAGGGAGGATCAGCCCCAGCATTTT.

This clonotype was recorded a few times. V is TRBV6-1 and J is TRBJ1-6, with TRBD1 matching 10 bases. From germline, CDR1 is MNHNS and CDR2 SASEGT. The CDR3 runs to 15 residues. The J segment lost 7 bases and the V segment lost 7 bases, leaving 7 bases of the junction unmatched. The CDR3 nucleotides read TGTGCCAGCACCAGAGCGGGACAGGGGAATTCACCCCTCCACTTT. This translates into CASTRAGQGNSPLHF.

CDR3 in DNA: TGTGCCAGCACTTCTTCCCTGGGTCTCACTGAAGCTTTCTTT. It encodes CASTSSLGLTEAFF. This sequence joins TRBV6-2 or TRBV6-3 and TRBJ1-1; D gene unclear. Germline V lookup: CDR1 MNHEY, CDR2 SVGEGT. V lost 7 bases and J 4 bases, leaving 16 bases between the germline ends. This CDR3 is 14 amino acids long.

This chain links TRBV29-1 with TRBJ2-3, with 13 bases fitting TRBD2. The CDR3 has 14 residues. V shed 8 bases and J 3 bases; nucleotides not matched to a gene: 5. Germline CDR1 SQVTM, CDR2 ANQGSEA. The CDR3 region has the DNA TGCAGCATCGGACTAGCGGGAGCGACAGATACGCAGTATTTT. This codes for CSIGLAGATDTQYF.

This clonotype has only a few counts. The chain links TRBV7-8 to TRBJ1-1; tentative D call: TRBD1 (5 bases). Germline V gives CDR1 SGHVS, CDR2 FQNEAQ. Trimming took off 5 bases at V and 3 bases at J, with 16 bases between the two ends. This CDR3 is built from 15 residues. CDR3 sequence (DNA): TGTGCCAGCAGCCCGGGACCGAGGGAGGACACTGAAGCTTTCTTT. As protein: CASSPGPREDTEAFF.

To note about this clonotype: Being one base from a much bigger clone, this may be a read error. The gene calls are TRBV6-2 or TRBV6-3 and TRBJ2-3; D unresolved. The germline V gene encodes CDR1 MNHEY and CDR2 SVGEGT. CDR3 length: 15 amino acids. The CDR3 DNA is TGTGCCAGCAGTTACTCAGGGATTAGCAGAGATACGCAGTATTTT. This gives the protein CASSYSGISRDTQYF.

This clonotype was seen more than once but under ten times. V is TRBV11-2 and J is TRBJ2-3; 8 bases match TRBD2. The V and J ends lost 3 bases and 5 bases, in that order; junction bases with no gene match: 10. The CDR3 totals 16 residues. Germline CDR1 and CDR2: SGHAT and FQNNGV. This CDR3 reads CASSFLPGGPVDTQYF. Written as DNA, the CDR3 is TGTGCCAGCAGCTTTCTTCCGGGAGGGCCGGTAGATACGCAGTATTTT.

This clonotype was seen many times. This sequence joins TRBV29-1 and TRBJ2-1; 9 nucleotides agree with TRBD2. Germline CDR1 is SQVTM and CDR2 is ANQGSEA. The CDR3 extends over 15 amino acids. With 1 base clipped from V and 2 bases from J, the junction kept 3 bases outside the gene matches. The CDR3 DNA follows: TGCAGCGTTGAAGGGCTAGCGGGACCCTACAATGAGCAGTTCTTC. Translating it yields CSVEGLAGPYNEQFF.